This T cell receptor beta chain is from a study of T cells after yellow fever vaccination. Study-wide findings and caveats: Most primary-vaccination clones reappeared after the booster (just under 98% CD4, roughly 90% CD8).

Comment on this clonotype: Its antigen is not known.

V lost 2 bases to trimming and J lost 0 bases, with 7 bases between them. CDR1 and CDR2 from the germline V gene are ENHRY and SYGVKD. The CDR3 has 15 residues. TCRdb used MiXCR to reprocess the 5' RACE reads, holding one entry per CDR3 protein. This sample carries 250,000 to 350,000 distinct CDR3 sequences, roughly 4.3% of them seen once, and the ten largest clones take roughly a fifth. The sequence was obtained from a man in his late teens or twenties who received the YFV17D yellow fever vaccine. Here the sequenced sample was PBMCs, taken 15 days after the yellow fever booster vaccination. The chain is built from TRBV10-3 and TRBJ2-2; D call uncertain. CDR3 region: CAISENPPNTGELFF. The CDR3 nucleotides are TGTGCCATCAGTGAGAATCCCCCGAACACCGGGGAGCTGTTTTTT.